The 24 T cell receptor beta chains below come from one sample, sequenced in a study of vaccination and CD4 T cells after COVID-19. Treatment given: roughly nine-day PBMC culture with coronavirus spike peptide pools or control peptides (ViraFEST assay). Sequencing of DNA taken from cultured CD4+ T cells relied on the Oncomine TCR Beta short-read assay. In TCRdb, the PCR reads were re-called with MiXCR into one record per CDR3 protein. Among roughly 14,000 distinct CDR3 sequences listed, about 33% were seen once. For these TCRs, the target antigens are not known. The sequencing used CD4+ T cells from blood, cultured in vitro, collected after SARS-CoV-2 vaccination. These receptor sequences come from a human donor who had recovered from COVID-19.

The rearrangement uses TRBV21-1 and TRBJ1-1. TRBV21-1 is designated a pseudogene. CDR3 length: 13 amino acids. DNA of the CDR3: TGTGCCAGTGACTTGCGAGTGAACACTGAAGCTTTCTTT. It yields the protein CASDLRVNTEAFF.

This clonotype was seen only a few times. This chain links TRBV28 with TRBJ2-5; 13 nucleotides agree with TRBD2. CDR3 length equals 17 residues. V lost 5 bases, J lost 5 bases, and 11 bases stayed unmatched. Germline assignment: CDR1 MDHEN and CDR2 SYDVKM. In DNA, the CDR3 is TGTGCCAGCAGTCCCGGACTAGCGGGAGTCGGGGGGGAGACCCAGTACTTC. Translating gives CASSPGLAGVGGETQYF.

CDR3 bases: TGTGCCAGCAGCCCCGGAGGGCCAGTCTCCTACGAGCAGTACTTC. The encoded protein is CASSPGGPVSYEQYF. The J gene is TRBJ2-7, the V gene TRBV7-2; TRBD2 is a possible D gene (6 bases). With 5 bases removed from V and 0 bases from J, the gap between germline ends came to 14 bases. The CDR3 runs 15 residues. CDR1 and CDR2 (germline): SGHTA, FQGNSA. The whole variable domain, remainder taken from reference TRBV7-2 and TRBJ2-7, is GAGVSQSPSNKVTEKGKDVELRCDPISGHTALYWYRQSLGQGLEFLIYFQGNSAPDKSGLPSDRFSAERTGGSVSTLTIQRTQQEDSAVYLCASSPGGPVSYEQYFGPGTRLTVT.

The rearrangement links TRBV27 to TRBJ1-6; D gene ambiguous. The CDR3 sequence is 14 residues long. V lost 8 bases and J lost 7, with 15 bases in between. The germline V gene encodes CDR1 MNHEY and CDR2 SMNVEV (reference sequence). The CDR3 spells CASQGRPGNSPLHF. The CDR3 bases are TGTGCCAGCCAAGGACGTCCCGGGAATTCACCCCTCCACTTT.

V gene TRBV28 combines with J gene TRBJ2-5; D unresolved. This CDR3 has 15 residues. Per the germline V gene, CDR1 is MDHEN and CDR2 is SYDVKM. The V gene lost 3 bases and the J gene lost 2 bases, with 13 bases spanning the gap. In nucleotides, the CDR3 is TGTGCCAGCAGTTTTATTGGGCAGGAGCAAGAGACCCAGTACTTC. It specifies CASSFIGQEQETQYF.

V is TRBV6-5 and J is TRBJ2-7, with 9 nucleotides matching TRBD1. Germline V lookup: CDR1 MNHEY, CDR2 SVGAGI. Unmatched junction bases numbered 5, after V lost 1 base and J lost 4 bases. There are 15 residues in the CDR3. The CDR3 loop reads CASSYLGQGRYEQYF. In DNA, the CDR3 is TGTGCCAGCAGTTACTTAGGACAGGGGCGGTACGAGCAGTACTTC.

The chain combines TRBV7-2 with TRBJ2-1, with a possible D match to TRBD2 (6 bases). The CDR3 covers 15 residues. Trimming removed 5 bases from V and 4 bases from J, with 15 bases in between. CDR1 and CDR2 from the germline V gene are SGHTA and FQGNSA. CDR3 region: CASSLPRDSYNEQFF. The CDR3 DNA reads as TGTGCCAGCAGCCTCCCCCGGGACTCTTACAATGAGCAGTTCTTC.

This clonotype has more than one count but fewer than ten. The chain is built from TRBV10-3 and TRBJ1-5; D not resolved. V dropped 0 bases and J dropped 7 bases, with 19 bases sitting between them. The CDR3 runs 17 residues. CDR1 and CDR2 from the germline V gene are ENHRY and SYGVKD. This CDR3 is CAISESRAVRGRQPQHF. DNA for the CDR3: TGTGCCATCAGTGAGTCGAGGGCGGTCCGAGGGAGGCAGCCCCAGCATTTT.

The chain couples TRBV18 to TRBJ1-2; no clear D gene. Germline-derived CDR1 and CDR2 are KGHSH and LQKENI. This CDR3 region has 15 residues. Trimming cost V 3 bases and J 1 base, with 12 bases left between them. The CDR3 bases are TGTGCCAGCTCACCTACCCTCGCAGTTAACTATGGCTACACCTTC. Translation gives CASSPTLAVNYGYTF. Full variable domain (outside the CDR3, taken from reference TRBV18 and TRBJ1-2): NAGVMQNPRHLVRRRGQEARLRCSPMKGHSHVYWYRQLPEEGLKFMVYLQKENIIDESGMPKERFSAEFPKEGPSILRIQQVVRGDSAAYFCASSPTLAVNYGYTFGSGTRLTVV.

This sequence joins TRBV12-3 or TRBV12-4 and TRBJ2-7, with TRBD2 identical over 11 bases. This CDR3 is built from 15 residues. With V trimmed by 7 bases and J by 4 bases, 9 bases remained unmatched. CDR3 DNA sequence: TGTGCCAGCAATAGCGGGAGGGCCGGTCATTACGAGCAGTACTTC. Its protein is CASNSGRAGHYEQYF.

This chain connects TRBV4-2 to TRBJ2-2; 10 nucleotides agree with TRBD2. Germline trimming cut 3 bases from V and 6 bases from J; bases unmatched to any gene: 10. From germline, CDR1 is LGHNA and CDR2 YNFKEQ. CDR3 length: 17 residues. This CDR3 reads CASSQGLAIGDAGELFF. As DNA, the CDR3 is TGTGCCAGCAGCCAGGGACTAGCGATTGGAGACGCCGGGGAGCTGTTTTTT.

In its sample, this clonotype was seen a few times. This chain connects TRBV28 to TRBJ2-1; 10 bases agree with TRBD2. The CDR3 is made up of 14 amino acids. Germline V gives CDR1 MDHEN, CDR2 SYDVKM. J gave up 6 bases and V 6 bases, and 5 bases lay outside the gene matches. The CDR3 region has the DNA TGTGCCAGCAGCGGGACTAGCGCCTTCAATGAGCAGTTCTTC. Translating gives CASSGTSAFNEQFF. Based on the CDR3 plus reference TRBV28 and TRBJ2-1, the full variable domain is DVKVTQSSRYLVKRTGEKVFLECVQDMDHENMFWYRQDPGLGLRLIYFSYDVKMKEKGDIPEGYSVSREKKERFSLILESASTNQTSMYLCASSGTSAFNEQFFGPGTRLTVL.

This clonotype was seen a single time. A read error may account for a junction end that differs from germline. This chain connects TRBV7-2 to TRBJ2-5; D unresolved. The CDR3 has 15 residues. Germline loops: CDR1 SGHTA, CDR2 FQGNSA. CDR3 DNA: TGTGCCAGCAGCCTTCAGAGGATAGTGCAAGAGACCCTGTACTTC. As protein: CASSLQRIVQETLYF.

In DNA form, the CDR3 reads TGCAGTGCTCCCTCAATCCTAGCGGGGGACTACGAGCAGTACTTC. Protein: CSAPSILAGDYEQYF. The V call is TRBV20-1, the J call TRBJ2-7, with 10 positions matching TRBD2. The CDR3 totals 15 residues. Germline values: CDR1 DFQATT, CDR2 SNEGSKA (reference sequence). V was pared by 5 bases and J by 3 bases, with 10 bases of the junction left unmatched.

The chain recombines TRBV6-1 with TRBJ2-1; TRBD2 matches at 14 bases. The CDR3 spans 13 residues. Per the germline V gene, CDR1 is MNHNS and CDR2 is SASEGT. Trimming cost V 10 bases and J 7 bases; bases outside gene matches: 3. The CDR3 DNA follows: TGTGCCACTAGGACTAGCGGGAGGAATGAGCAGTTCTTC. Translation: CATRTSGRNEQFF.

This chain links TRBV4-1 with TRBJ2-1; D gene uncertain. The CDR3 loop spans 14 amino acids. Trimming stripped 4 bases from V and 5 bases from J, with 12 bases between. Germline V gene data show CDR1 as MGHRA and CDR2 as YSYEKL. The CDR3 protein is CASSPRLTDNEQFF. The CDR3 bases are TGCGCCAGCAGCCCGAGATTAACGGACAATGAGCAGTTCTTC.

This clonotype appeared a few times. The chain uses TRBV19 and TRBJ2-5; 7 positions agree with TRBD1. The germline gives CDR1 LNHDA, CDR2 SQIVND (reference sequence). CDR3 length: 13 residues. V was pared by 5 bases and J by 5 bases, with 5 bases of the junction left unmatched. The CDR3 DNA reads TGTGCCAGTAGTTCAGCCAGGGGGGAGACCCAGTACTTC. Translation gives CASSSARGETQYF.

V gene TRBV6-5 combines with J gene TRBJ2-7; D possibly uses TRBD1 or TRBD2 (5 bases each). The V gene lost 4 bases and the J gene lost 2 bases, with 15 bases spanning the gap. The germline V gene encodes CDR1 MNHEY and CDR2 SVGAGI. CDR3 length: 15 residues. DNA for the CDR3: TGTGCCAGCAGTTCGGATATGAGGGGAACCTACGAGCAGTACTTC. It is translated as CASSSDMRGTYEQYF.

This clonotype was seen a handful of times. The chain is built from TRBV20-1 and TRBJ1-3, with TRBD1 as a possible D gene (5 bases). With 3 bases removed from V and 2 bases from J, the gap between germline ends came to 14 bases. The CDR3 has 15 residues. Germline loops: CDR1 DFQATT, CDR2 SNEGSKA (reference sequence). The DNA of the CDR3 is TGCAGTGCTAGGGGACCCCTCAGCGCTGGAAACACCATATATTTT. It specifies CSARGPLSAGNTIYF.

V and J are TRBV4-1 and TRBJ2-3; 7 nucleotides align to TRBD2. From germline, CDR1 is MGHRA and CDR2 YSYEKL. J gave up 3 bases and V 6 bases, and 6 bases lay outside the gene matches. The CDR3 spans 14 residues. The CDR3 nucleotides are TGCGCCAGCAGTTATTGGGGAGGGACAGATACGCAGTATTTT. It yields the protein CASSYWGGTDTQYF.

The genes are TRBV30 and TRBJ1-2; TRBD1 might be the D (5 bases). CDR1 and CDR2 (germline): GTSNPN, SVGIG (reference sequence). The ends were cut back, 1 base at V and 3 bases at J, with 21 bases in the middle. The CDR3 spans 17 residues. The CDR3 sequence: CAWSAPLGRGRDYGYTF. Here the CDR3 DNA reads TGTGCCTGGAGTGCCCCCCTCGGTAGGGGCCGGGACTATGGCTACACCTTC.

The count of this clonotype is one. This chain links TRBV12-3 or TRBV12-4 with TRBJ2-1, with 8 positions matching TRBD2. The CDR3 spans 16 residues. Trimming at V came to 5 bases and at J to 5 bases, leaving 11 bases not matched to a gene. CDR3 DNA: TGTGCCAGCAGTACATTTAGCGGGAAGTCTGACAATGAGCAGTTCTTC. Protein sequence: CASSTFSGKSDNEQFF.

The chain links TRBV12-3 or TRBV12-4 to TRBJ1-3; 10 bases align to TRBD1. CDR3 length equals 17 residues. Trimming took 6 bases from V and 2 from J; bases not matched to a gene: 10. Written as DNA, the CDR3 is TGTGCCAGCAGCCAGGGACAGGGGATCACGACTGGAAACACCATATATTTT. Its translation: CASSQGQGITTGNTIYF.

The V and J genes are TRBV7-2 and TRBJ2-7; 7 bases fit TRBD2. The V and J ends lost 1 base and 12 bases, in that order; junction bases with no gene match: 6. The CDR3 has 12 amino acids. The germline gives CDR1 SGHTA, CDR2 FQGNSA. The CDR3, as DNA: TGTGCCAGCAGCTTAGAGGTCGGCGGGAGGTACTTC. As protein: CASSLEVGGRYF.